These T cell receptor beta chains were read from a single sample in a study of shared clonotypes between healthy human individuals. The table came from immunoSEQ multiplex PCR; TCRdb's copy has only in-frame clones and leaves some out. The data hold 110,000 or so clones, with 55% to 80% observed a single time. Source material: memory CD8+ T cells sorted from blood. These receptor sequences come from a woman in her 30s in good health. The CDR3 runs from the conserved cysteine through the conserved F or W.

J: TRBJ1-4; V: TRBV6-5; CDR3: CASSYSLDREKKLFF
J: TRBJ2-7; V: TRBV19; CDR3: CASSIPGYEQYF
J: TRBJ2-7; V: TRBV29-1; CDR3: CSVRRGSSYEQYF
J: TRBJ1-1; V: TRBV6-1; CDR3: CASSEFGENTEAFF
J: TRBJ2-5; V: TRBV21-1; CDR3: CASSHQRTEETQYF
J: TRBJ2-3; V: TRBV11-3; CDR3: CASSLFCGRPPGTDTQYF
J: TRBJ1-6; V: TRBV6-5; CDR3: CATLTRGDYNSPLHF
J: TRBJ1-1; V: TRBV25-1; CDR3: CASRLAGVGGNTEAFF
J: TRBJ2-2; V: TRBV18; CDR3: CASSPPSAGELFF
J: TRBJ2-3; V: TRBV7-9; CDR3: CASSPSLLADGTDTQYF
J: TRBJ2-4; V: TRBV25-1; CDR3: CASSERTGLTDIQYF
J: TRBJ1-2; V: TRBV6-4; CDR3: CASPKAGYGYTF
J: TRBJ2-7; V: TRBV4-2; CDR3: CASSLGAASFNEQYF
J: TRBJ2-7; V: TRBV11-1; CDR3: CASSPERYDYYEQYF
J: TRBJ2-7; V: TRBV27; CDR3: CASSTSSYEQYF
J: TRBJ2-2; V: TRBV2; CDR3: CASSDGRASGELFF
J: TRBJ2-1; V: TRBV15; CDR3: CATSSDPQGASYNEQFF
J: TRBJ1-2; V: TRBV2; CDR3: CASRHGGMNYGYTF
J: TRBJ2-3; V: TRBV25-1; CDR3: CASSPPGNSNTTDTQYF
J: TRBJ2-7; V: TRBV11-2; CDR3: CASSLLDYYEQYF
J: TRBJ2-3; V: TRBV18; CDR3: CASSRPGWSGTDTQYF
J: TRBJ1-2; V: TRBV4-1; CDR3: CASSQGFGHGYTF
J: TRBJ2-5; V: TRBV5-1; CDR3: CASSLWVGRETQYF
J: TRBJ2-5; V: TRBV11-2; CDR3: CASSLIGVAETQYF
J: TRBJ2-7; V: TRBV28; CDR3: CASSPTGTGLEQYF
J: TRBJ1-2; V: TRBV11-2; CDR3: CASSLGSANYGYTF
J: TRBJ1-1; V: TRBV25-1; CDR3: CASSGHWDRDLVNTEAFF
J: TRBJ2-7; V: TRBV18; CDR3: CASKLAGEEEQYF
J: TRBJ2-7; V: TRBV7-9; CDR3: CASSLVAGHVEQYF